What follows describes a single TCR beta chain. This sample stems from a study of vaccination and CD4 T cells after COVID-19. The overall study: Sampling after COVID took place at a median of about 91 days (range 35 to 161) following diagnosis.

Sample time point: late sampling 161 to 241 days after vaccination in a few convalescent patients. Each CDR3 protein gets one entry after TCRdb re-called the PCR reads with MiXCR. The sample has some 33,000 distinct CDR3 sequences; 35% to 45% are singletons. Germline CDR1 reads MNHNS; CDR2 reads SASEGT. Trimming left V 7 bases short and J 10 bases short, with 17 bases between. The CDR3 contains 14 residues. The sample in question was CD4+ T cells from blood, obtained about 7 months after SARS-CoV-2 vaccination. This TCR was recovered from a human donor who had recovered from COVID-19. This chain joins TRBV6-1 and TRBJ1-6; D is ambiguous. The CDR3, as DNA: TGTGCCAGCACCGGGCCTGCAGCCGGGTCACCCCTCCACTTT. Translation: CASTGPAAGSPLHF.